One and the same sample provided the 26 T cell receptor beta chains below, sequenced in a study of vaccination and CD4 T cells after COVID-19. Sequenced with the Oncomine TCR Beta short-read assay was DNA taken from cultured CD4+ T cells. One entry per CDR3 protein results from TCRdb running MiXCR on the PCR reads. The sample lists around 6,800 distinct CDR3 sequences, roughly 40% occurring once. Specified treatment: approximately 9-day PBMC culture with coronavirus spike peptide pools or control peptides (ViraFEST assay). The unexposed donor's CD4+ T cells were collected before the COVID-19 pandemic (2011-2018). These receptors' antigens are unknown. Sequencing was carried out using CD4+ T cells from blood, cultured in vitro. These receptors originate from a human donor in good health.

This clonotype showed up just once. The rearrangement uses TRBV5-8 and TRBJ2-6, with TRBD1 matching over 8 bases. Trimming removed 4 bases from V and 2 bases from J; junction bases left unmatched: 2. Germline lookup yields CDR1 SGHTS and CDR2 YDEGEE. The CDR3 is 15 amino acids. CDR3 sequence reads: CASSGQGAGANVLTF. The CDR3 coding sequence is TGTGCCAGCAGCGGACAGGGCGCTGGGGCCAACGTCCTGACTTTC.

With respect to this clonotype: The germline gene is not matched at one end of the junction; a read error may be the cause. Here the CDR3 reads CSARENLGNTIYF. DNA of the CDR3: TGCAGTGCAAGAGAGAACCTCGGAAACACCATATATTTT. V is TRBV20-1 and J is TRBJ1-3; D not resolved. The CDR3 has 13 amino acids. CDR1 and CDR2 from the germline V gene are DFQATT and SNEGSKA (reference sequence).

This chain joins TRBV5-1 and TRBJ2-7; the match to TRBD1 covers 8 bases. This CDR3 has 17 residues. Germline CDR1 and CDR2: SGHRS and YFSETQ. V lost 4 bases and J lost 2; bases outside the gene matches: 14. CDR3 DNA: TGCGCCAGCAGCCCTCAAACCGGGACAGGTTTTCCCTACGAGCAGTACTTC. Encoded protein: CASSPQTGTGFPYEQYF. Combining the CDR3 with reference TRBV5-1 and TRBJ2-7 gives the whole variable domain KAGVTQTPRYLIKTRGQQVTLSCSPISGHRSVSWYQQTPGQGLQFLFEYFSETQRNKGNFPGRFSGRQFSNSRSEMNVSTLELGDSALYLCASSPQTGTGFPYEQYFGPGTRLTVT.

This clonotype was counted only a few times. The rearrangement links TRBV20-1 to TRBJ2-5; D gene ambiguous. The germline gives CDR1 DFQATT, CDR2 SNEGSKA (reference sequence). The germline V and J ends were trimmed by 4 bases and 3 bases, with 12 bases remaining between them. The CDR3 is 13 residues long. The CDR3 is CSAISPDEETQYF. CDR3 nucleotide sequence: TGCAGTGCTATCTCACCCGACGAAGAGACCCAGTACTTC.

The rearrangement links TRBV6-5 to TRBJ2-7; 9 bases map to TRBD1. CDR1 and CDR2 from the germline V gene are MNHEY and SVGAGI. V was clipped by 4 bases and J by 0 bases; unmatched bases: 1. The CDR3 runs to 14 residues. CDR3 sequence reads: CASSWGQGSYEQYF. CDR3 in DNA: TGTGCCAGCAGTTGGGGACAGGGCTCCTACGAGCAGTACTTC.

This clonotype showed up just a few times. The CDR3 loop is CSARPVDSSNQPQHF. The CDR3, as DNA: TGCAGTGCTCGTCCCGTGGACAGTAGCAATCAGCCCCAGCATTTT. This rearrangement joins TRBV20-1 to TRBJ1-5; D possibly corresponds to TRBD1 (6 bases). Trimming removed 5 bases from V and 0 bases from J, with 14 bases in between. CDR3 length equals 15 residues. Germline V gene sequence: CDR1 DFQATT, CDR2 SNEGSKA (reference sequence).

This clonotype was seen only a few times. V usage is TRBV6-5 and J usage is TRBJ2-5; 10 positions match TRBD2. Germline V gene lookup returns CDR1 MNHEY and CDR2 SVGAGI. The CDR3 has 16 amino acids. J was trimmed by 2 bases and V by 2 bases; bases with no gene match: 5. In DNA form, the CDR3 reads TGTGCCAGCAGTTACCCGGCTAGCGGGGGTCAAGAGACCCAGTACTTC. The encoded protein is CASSYPASGGQETQYF.

The chain links TRBV15 to TRBJ2-1; D remains unclear. Germline V gene sequence: CDR1 LNHNV, CDR2 YYDKDF (reference sequence). V shed 0 bases and J shed 8 bases, with 8 bases lying between them. The CDR3 is 13 residues long. The CDR3 spells CATSRDHPYEQFF. CDR3 coding DNA: TGTGCCACCAGCAGAGACCATCCATATGAGCAGTTCTTC.

The chain links TRBV20-1 to TRBJ1-1; D not certain. The CDR3 has 14 amino acids. The germline V gene encodes CDR1 DFQATT and CDR2 SNEGSKA (reference sequence). With 4 bases removed from V and 1 base from J, the gap between germline ends came to 13 bases. The CDR3 region has the DNA TGCAGTGCTAAGGACCCATTTGGGAACACTGAAGCTTTCTTT. Translated: CSAKDPFGNTEAFF.

The chain is built from TRBV11-2 and TRBJ2-7; D gene uncertain. The germline V gene encodes CDR1 SGHAT and CDR2 FQNNGV. The CDR3 runs 13 residues. The V and J ends lost 5 bases and 3 bases respectively, with 11 bases between them. The CDR3 is CASSLQWNYEQYF. For the CDR3, the DNA is TGTGCCAGCAGCCTTCAGTGGAACTACGAGCAGTACTTC.

The CDR3 coding sequence is TGTGCCAGCAGTTTACTGGGGGAGCAGTACTTC. It yields the protein CASSLLGEQYF. The V and J genes are TRBV27 and TRBJ2-7; D gene uncertain. The V end lost 2 bases, the J end lost 7 bases, and 6 bases lay between the germline ends. Looked up from germline, CDR1 is MNHEY and CDR2 is SMNVEV (reference sequence). This CDR3 is built from 11 residues.

The chain couples TRBV7-9 to TRBJ1-1, with 7 bases that match TRBD1. This CDR3 is built from 13 residues. The germline V gene has CDR1 SEHNR and CDR2 FQNEAQ (reference sequence). Trimming took 3 bases from V and 5 from J; bases not matched to a gene: 3. As DNA, the CDR3 is TGTGCCAGCAGCTTGACAGGGCAAACTGAAGCTTTCTTT. The encoded protein is CASSLTGQTEAFF.

This rearrangement joins TRBV6-1 to TRBJ1-2; D gene ambiguous. CDR3 length: 12 residues. V lost 6 bases to trimming and J lost 6 bases, with 11 bases between them. The V gene's germline CDR1 is MNHNS and CDR2 SASEGT. The CDR3 DNA reads TGTGCCAGCAGGACCGGAACCGATGGCTACACCTTC. Translation gives CASRTGTDGYTF.

The chain is built from TRBV18 and TRBJ1-2; D is uncertain. Deletions cut 5 bases from V and 2 bases from J, with 6 bases between. The CDR3 runs to 12 residues. In germline, CDR1 is KGHSH, CDR2 LQKENI. The DNA of the CDR3 is TGTGCCAGCTCAGCACAGAACTATGGCTACACCTTC. Residues: CASSAQNYGYTF.

This sequence joins TRBV6-1 and TRBJ1-1; D gene unclear. The length of the CDR3 is 14 residues. Trimming pared 7 bases from V and 1 base from J, leaving 13 bases between. Germline-derived CDR1 and CDR2 are MNHNS and SASEGT. Here the CDR3 reads CASNLLQTNTEAFF. The CDR3, as DNA: TGTGCCAGCAACCTACTACAGACGAACACTGAAGCTTTCTTT.

The chain has TRBV27 and TRBJ1-1, with D unresolved. Trimming cost V 2 bases and J 11 bases, with 15 bases left between them. Germline V gene lookup returns CDR1 MNHEY and CDR2 SMNVEV (reference sequence). The CDR3 has 13 amino acids. CDR3 nucleotide sequence: TGTGCCAGCAGTTTAAGTGCCACGTATGGTGCTTTCTTT. Residues: CASSLSATYGAFF.

This clonotype is categorized as large. This chain joins TRBV6-5 and TRBJ2-2; no definite D call. The germline V gene has CDR1 MNHEY and CDR2 SVGAGI. Deletions cut 0 bases from V and 1 base from J, with 0 bases between. CDR3 length equals 13 residues. The CDR3 region has the DNA TGTGCCAGCAGTTACTCGAACACCGGGGAGCTGTTTTTT. Protein product: CASSYSNTGELFF.

This clonotype appeared once. The rearrangement links TRBV7-6 to TRBJ2-1; the match to TRBD2 covers 11 bases. Trimming took 5 bases from V and 7 from J; bases not matched to a gene: 7. CDR3 length: 15 amino acids. Germline CDR1 is SGHVS and CDR2 is FNYEAQ. CDR3: CASSLVAGGFNEQFF. CDR3 sequence (DNA): TGTGCCAGCAGCCTCGTAGCGGGGGGGTTTAATGAGCAGTTCTTC.

The chain joins TRBV20-1 to TRBJ2-7; 10 positions agree with TRBD1. V shed 6 bases, J shed 6 bases, and the junction held 11 bases outside the gene matches. The CDR3 is 14 amino acids. Per the germline V gene, CDR1 is DFQATT and CDR2 is SNEGSKA (reference sequence). The CDR3 sequence: CSAPRGGTGVEQYF. In nucleotides, the CDR3 is TGCAGTGCGCCCCGTGGGGGGACAGGGGTCGAGCAGTACTTC.

The rearrangement links TRBV6-5 to TRBJ1-2, with D perhaps matching TRBD1 (6 bases). The CDR3 is 15 residues long. Trimming took 3 bases from V and 8 from J, leaving 19 bases between them. Per the germline V gene, CDR1 is MNHEY and CDR2 is SVGAGI. The CDR3 DNA follows: TGTGCCAGCAGTTATGAACAGGGTCTGAGGGGAGGCTACACCTTC. Translating gives CASSYEQGLRGGYTF.

This clonotype was counted a few times. This chain uses TRBV20-1 with TRBJ1-5; no definite D call. CDR3 size: 13 residues. Between the trimmed V and J ends, which lost 4 bases and 2 bases, there was a span of 9 bases. The germline CDR1 and CDR2 sequences are DFQATT and SNEGSKA (reference sequence). CDR3 sequence: CSAKGGGNQPQHF. The CDR3 coding sequence is TGCAGTGCTAAAGGAGGAGGCAATCAGCCCCAGCATTTT.

This clonotype was seen only a few times. The chain links TRBV5-8 to TRBJ1-6; D unclear. Germline V CDR1 and CDR2: SGHTS, YDEGEE. The CDR3 length is 12 residues. V was clipped by 2 bases and J by 8 bases, with 5 bases between them. CDR3 in amino acids: CASSLTDSPLHF. The CDR3 DNA reads as TGTGCCAGCAGCTTAACGGATTCACCCCTCCACTTT.

This clonotype was observed a handful of times. The rearrangement joins TRBV20-1 to TRBJ2-3; 7 nucleotides match TRBD2. J gave up 4 bases and V 0 bases, and 4 bases lay outside the gene matches. From germline, CDR1 is DFQATT and CDR2 SNEGSKA (reference sequence). CDR3 length equals 14 residues. CDR3 DNA: TGCAGTGCTAGAGACTGGGGGGGGGCAGATACGCAGTATTTT. This encodes CSARDWGGADTQYF.

The CDR3 loop is CASSYGTGGQPQHF. In nucleotides, the CDR3 is TGTGCCAGCAGTTACGGGACAGGGGGTCAGCCCCAGCATTTT. This chain connects TRBV6-5 to TRBJ1-5; 11 nucleotides line up with TRBD1. After removal of 2 bases from V and 6 bases from J, the junction contained 0 bases not matched to a gene. CDR1 is MNHEY, CDR2 SVGAGI, per germline. The CDR3 covers 14 residues.

This chain's CDR3 is CASKMDSITEAFF. CDR3 sequence (DNA): TGTGCCAGCAAAATGGACAGCATCACTGAAGCTTTCTTT. The chain recombines TRBV6-1 with TRBJ1-1; possibly TRBD1 for D (6 bases). The V end lost 7 bases, the J end lost 4 bases, and 13 bases lay between the germline ends. The length of the CDR3 is 13 residues. Germline loops: CDR1 MNHNS, CDR2 SASEGT.

This rearrangement joins TRBV7-6 to TRBJ2-2; perhaps D is TRBD1 or TRBD2 (5 bases each). The CDR3 has 16 amino acids. Trimming pared 6 bases from V and 4 bases from J, leaving 18 bases between. The germline gives CDR1 SGHVS, CDR2 FNYEAQ. The CDR3 DNA is TGTGCCAGCAGTAACTTGCCGGGACCGATCACCGGGGAGCTGTTTTTT. It translates to CASSNLPGPITGELFF.